At least ten counts were recorded for the clone carrying this TCR beta chain. The source of the sample is a study of molecular identifiers for immune sequencing clone quantification. TCRdb re-analysed the PCR reads in MiXCR, keeping a single row per CDR3 protein. The table has a few hundred thousand distinct CDR3 sequences, 24% seen once. The CDR3 covers 12 residues. Trimming removed 3 bases at V and 8 bases at J, with 11 bases between. Germline V gene data show CDR1 as SGHKS and CDR2 as YYEKEE (reference sequence). Material: naive CD8+ T cells from blood, with Jurkat cell RNA spiked in. Stated subset: FACS-sorted CD8+CD4-CCR7+CD45RA+ naive T cells. This chain links TRBV5-5 with TRBJ1-1; the D gene is possibly TRBD1 (5 bases). The TCR comes from a human donor in good health. Some libraries in this study had Jurkat cell RNA spiked in. CDR3 DNA: TGTGCCAGCAGCTACGAGGACATGGAAGCTTTCTTT. Protein product: CASSYEDMEAFF.